The 5 T cell receptor beta chains reported below all come from one sample, sequenced in a study of shared clonotypes between healthy human individuals. Clones were read by immunoSEQ multiplex PCR, and TCRdb kept only the in-frame ones, dropping some. Among some 2,100,000 clones listed, approximately 96% were seen once. The sequencing input was naive CD4+ T cells sorted from blood. Subset here: CD45RA+ positively selected. These receptor sequences come from a man aged 18 to 30 in good health.

This chain joins TRBV30 and TRBJ1-3, with unresolved D. With 1 base removed from V and 9 bases from J, the gap between germline ends came to 7 bases. From germline, CDR1 is GTSNPN and CDR2 SVGIG (reference sequence). The CDR3 covers 11 residues. CDR3 coding DNA: TGTGCCTGGAGTGGGGCCGGCACCATATATTTT. It is translated as CAWSGAGTIYF. Using reference TRBV30 and TRBJ1-3 for the parts outside the CDR3, the full variable domain is SQTIHQWPATLVQPVGSPLSLECTVEGTSNPNLYWYRQAAGRGLQLLFYSVGIGQISSEVPQNLSASRPQDRQFILSSKKLLLSDSGFYLCAWSGAGTIYFGEGSWLTVV.

This clone appeared once. This sequence joins TRBV11-2 and TRBJ2-1, with D possibly TRBD1 on 5 matching bases. V shed 3 bases and J shed 7 bases, with 16 bases lying between them. Germline CDR1 is SGHAT and CDR2 is FQNNGV. The CDR3 extends over 15 amino acids. The CDR3 DNA reads TGTGCCAGCAGCTTTTGGGGCTCCGGTGGGAATGAGCAGTTCTTC. Amino acid sequence: CASSFWGSGGNEQFF. The full variable domain, rest sourced from reference TRBV11-2 and TRBJ2-1, is EAGVAQSPRYKIIEKRQSVAFWCNPISGHATLYWYQQILGQGPKLLIQFQNNGVVDDSQLPKDRFSAERLKGVDSTLKIQPAKLEDSAVYLCASSFWGSGGNEQFFGPGTRLTVL.

In its sample, this clone was seen a few times. V usage is TRBV19 and J usage is TRBJ1-1; possibly TRBD1 for D (5 bases). Between the trimmed V and J ends, which lost 5 bases and 4 bases, there was a span of 11 bases. This CDR3 contains 13 residues. Germline loops: CDR1 LNHDA, CDR2 SQIVND (reference sequence). CDR3: CASSVTGTTEAFF. The CDR3 DNA is TGTGCCAGTAGTGTGACCGGGACCACTGAAGCTTTCTTT. The variable domain in full, completed from reference TRBV19 and TRBJ1-1, reads DGGITQSPKYLFRKEGQNVTLSCEQNLNHDAMYWYRQDPGQGLRLIYYSQIVNDFQKGDIAEGYSVSREKKESFPLTVTSAQKNPTAFYLCASSVTGTTEAFFGQGTRLTVV.

V gene TRBV28 combines with J gene TRBJ2-1; the D is unclear. This CDR3 is built from 12 residues. V was clipped by 5 bases and J by 9 bases, with 11 bases between them. Germline assignment: CDR1 MDHEN and CDR2 SYDVKM. Here the CDR3 DNA reads TGTGCCAGCAGTGAGCTGGTGTCTGAGCAGTTCTTC. Its protein is CASSELVSEQFF.

This chain joins TRBV11-1 and TRBJ2-1; TRBD1 matches at 8 bases. The CDR3 length is 13 residues. CDR1 and CDR2 (germline): SGHAT, FQDESV (reference sequence). J was trimmed by 14 bases and V by 6 bases; bases with no gene match: 12. The CDR3 protein is CASSPISPDREFF. In DNA, the CDR3 is TGTGCCAGCAGTCCCATATCCCCGGACAGGGAGTTCTTC.